This TCR beta chain was captured by sequencing in a study of shared clonotypes between healthy human individuals. Terminally differentiated effector memory CD45RA+ cells were excluded from the naive CD8 cells, which were CD45RO-negative and positively selected for CCR7. The table came from immunoSEQ multiplex PCR; TCRdb's copy has only in-frame clones and leaves some out. The sample records under 600,000 clones, 95% to 98% being singletons. The CDR3 extends over 11 amino acids. Per germline, CDR1 MDHEN and CDR2 SYDVKM. V was cut by 1 base and J by 3 bases, with 0 bases left in between. Sequencing used naive CD8+ T cells sorted from blood. The clonotype originates from a man younger than 45 in good health. The chain is built from TRBV28 and TRBJ1-1, with no clear D. CDR3 loop: CASSLYTEAFF. Here the CDR3 DNA reads TGTGCCAGCAGTTTATACACTGAAGCTTTCTTT.